Listed below are T cell receptor beta chains from one sample, sequenced in a study of blood T cell repertoires in COVID-19. TCRdb's copy holds only in-frame clones and misses some; the assay was immunoSEQ multiplex PCR. Here the sample spans more than 250,000 clones, approximately 88% being singletons. Sequenced: peripheral blood. The receptors originated from a human donor in a cohort sampled during active COVID-19. Both conserved end residues are part of each CDR3. Fields, in order: V gene, J gene, D gene, clone size, CDR3 protein, CDR3 DNA. A D gene is named only where the DNA matches it firmly. Expanded clones get a size class; other rows say once, few or many, or leave the size out.

V gene: TRBV19; J gene: TRBJ2-7; D gene: NA; clone size: NA; CDR3 protein: CASTQFRGRGLFAYEQYF; CDR3 DNA: TGTGCCAGTACCCAATTCCGAGGGCGGGGTCTTTTTGCATACGAGCAGTACTTC
V gene: TRBV10-3; J gene: TRBJ2-3; D gene: TRBD2; clone size: NA; CDR3 protein: CAISDELAGTNTQYF; CDR3 DNA: TGTGCCATCAGTGATGAACTAGCGGGAACAAATACGCAGTATTTT
V gene: TRBV6-4; J gene: TRBJ2-6; D gene: TRBD2; clone size: NA; CDR3 protein: CASRPGLAGAAGSGANVLTF; CDR3 DNA: TGTGCCAGCAGACCGGGACTAGCGGGGGCCGCCGGCTCTGGGGCCAACGTCCTGACTTTC
V gene: TRBV6-5; J gene: TRBJ1-1; D gene: NA; clone size: once; CDR3 protein: CASRGNTEAFF; CDR3 DNA: TGTGCCAGTAGAGGGAACACTGAAGCTTTCTTT
V gene: TRBV6-5; J gene: TRBJ2-3; D gene: NA; clone size: once; CDR3 protein: CASSYQNPDTQYF; CDR3 DNA: TGTGCCAGCAGTTACCAGAATCCAGATACGCAGTATTTT
V gene: TRBV9; J gene: TRBJ2-7; D gene: NA; clone size: NA; CDR3 protein: CASSVGGGVYEQYF; CDR3 DNA: TGTGCCAGCAGCGTAGGCGGAGGGGTGTACGAGCAGTACTTC
V gene: TRBV11-2; J gene: TRBJ1-6; D gene: NA; clone size: NA; CDR3 protein: CASSPTGYNSPLHF; CDR3 DNA: TGTGCCAGCAGCCCTACAGGGTACAATTCACCCCTCCACTTT
V gene: TRBV5-4; J gene: TRBJ2-4; D gene: NA; clone size: NA; CDR3 protein: CASSLDGRVNIQYF; CDR3 DNA: TGTGCCAGCAGCTTGGACGGGCGGGTGAACATTCAGTACTTC
V gene: TRBV6-5; J gene: TRBJ1-1; D gene: NA; clone size: NA; CDR3 protein: CASSYGGSPEAFF; CDR3 DNA: TGTGCCAGCTCCTACGGGGGGAGCCCTGAAGCTTTCTTT
V gene: TRBV11-2; J gene: TRBJ2-7; D gene: NA; clone size: NA; CDR3 protein: CATNARWAGYSEQYF; CDR3 DNA: TGTGCCACCAACGCGAGGTGGGCAGGGTATAGCGAGCAGTACTTC
V gene: TRBV5-8; J gene: TRBJ1-2; D gene: TRBD1; clone size: NA; CDR3 protein: CASDLRGARTYGYTF; CDR3 DNA: TGTGCCAGCGACCTCAGGGGGGCGCGGACCTATGGCTACACCTTC
V gene: TRBV19; J gene: TRBJ1-1; D gene: NA; clone size: medium-sized; CDR3 protein: CASSSGLNTEAFF; CDR3 DNA: TGTGCCAGTAGTTCTGGCCTGAACACTGAAGCTTTCTTT
V gene: TRBV18; J gene: TRBJ2-7; D gene: NA; clone size: NA; CDR3 protein: CASSPELTGYEQYF; CDR3 DNA: TGTGCCAGCTCACCAGAGCTTACAGGTTACGAGCAGTACTTC
V gene: TRBV19; J gene: TRBJ1-4; D gene: NA; clone size: NA; CDR3 protein: CASSIDLYRQGNEKLFF; CDR3 DNA: TGTGCCAGTAGTATAGATCTATATAGGCAGGGGAATGAAAAACTGTTTTTT
V gene: TRBV5-1; J gene: TRBJ1-2; D gene: NA; clone size: NA; CDR3 protein: CASSPGGNYGYTF; CDR3 DNA: TGCGCCAGCAGTCCCGGGGGTAACTATGGCTACACCTTC
V gene: TRBV7-8; J gene: TRBJ1-5; D gene: TRBD1; clone size: once; CDR3 protein: CASSHDRANQPQHF; CDR3 DNA: TGTGCCAGCAGCCACGACAGGGCAAATCAGCCCCAGCATTTT
V gene: TRBV30; J gene: TRBJ2-7; D gene: NA; clone size: NA; CDR3 protein: CAWPTDPREQYF; CDR3 DNA: TGTGCCTGGCCAACTGATCCCAGGGAGCAGTACTTC
V gene: TRBV9; J gene: TRBJ1-3; D gene: NA; clone size: NA; CDR3 protein: CASSPEGPGNTIYF; CDR3 DNA: TGTGCCAGCAGCCCCGAGGGCCCTGGAAACACCATATATTTT
V gene: TRBV9; J gene: TRBJ2-5; D gene: TRBD2; clone size: NA; CDR3 protein: CASSVDGTSGGSQETQYF; CDR3 DNA: TGTGCCAGCAGCGTAGACGGGACTAGCGGGGGCTCGCAAGAGACCCAGTACTTC
V gene: TRBV18; J gene: TRBJ2-7; D gene: TRBD2; clone size: NA; CDR3 protein: CASSPSGRAYEQYF; CDR3 DNA: TGTGCCAGCTCACCAAGCGGGAGGGCCTACGAGCAGTACTTC
V gene: TRBV12-5; J gene: TRBJ1-2; D gene: NA; clone size: NA; CDR3 protein: CASGLVLSDPSYGYTF; CDR3 DNA: TGTGCTAGTGGTTTGGTACTAAGCGACCCCTCCTATGGCTACACCTTC
V gene: TRBV28; J gene: TRBJ2-7; D gene: TRBD1; clone size: NA; CDR3 protein: CASSWGQVIRSSHYEQYF; CDR3 DNA: TGTGCCAGCAGTTGGGGACAGGTGATCCGGTCCTCGCACTACGAGCAGTACTTC
V gene: TRBV12-2; J gene: TRBJ2-7; D gene: NA; clone size: NA; CDR3 protein: CASRFPQLGGHPSYEQYF; CDR3 DNA: TGTGCAAGTCGCTTTCCCCAGTTGGGGGGTCACCCCTCCTACGAGCAGTACTTC
V gene: TRBV4-1; J gene: TRBJ1-2; D gene: NA; clone size: NA; CDR3 protein: CASSQDPYGYTF; CDR3 DNA: TGCGCCAGCAGCCAAGATCCGTATGGCTACACCTTC
V gene: TRBV7-2; J gene: TRBJ2-7; D gene: TRBD1; clone size: NA; CDR3 protein: CASSLLGQGSYEQYF; CDR3 DNA: TGTGCCAGCAGCTTACTGGGACAGGGCTCCTACGAGCAGTACTTC
V gene: TRBV7-2; J gene: TRBJ1-6; D gene: NA; clone size: NA; CDR3 protein: CASRLVAGSYNSPLHF; CDR3 DNA: TGTGCCAGCAGGCTAGTTGCCGGGAGCTATAATTCACCCCTCCACTTT
V gene: TRBV4-2; J gene: TRBJ1-5; D gene: NA; clone size: NA; CDR3 protein: CASSQDHGRGQPQHF; CDR3 DNA: TGTGCCAGCAGCCAAGATCACGGGAGAGGGCAGCCCCAGCATTTT
V gene: TRBV7-9; J gene: TRBJ2-7; D gene: TRBD1; clone size: NA; CDR3 protein: CASSRMVGDRVNEQYF; CDR3 DNA: TGTGCCAGCAGCCGAATGGTAGGGGACAGGGTAAACGAGCAGTACTTC
V gene: TRBV7-9; J gene: TRBJ2-7; D gene: NA; clone size: NA; CDR3 protein: CASSLQEYTYEQYF; CDR3 DNA: TGTGCCAGCAGCTTACAGGAATATACCTACGAGCAGTACTTC
V gene: TRBV3-1/TRBV3-2; J gene: TRBJ1-2; D gene: TRBD1; clone size: few; CDR3 protein: CASRGTENYGYTF; CDR3 DNA: TGTGCCAGCAGGGGGACAGAGAACTATGGCTACACCTTC
V gene: TRBV9; J gene: TRBJ1-1; D gene: NA; clone size: NA; CDR3 protein: CASSAAVNTEAFF; CDR3 DNA: TGTGCCAGCAGCGCCGCAGTGAACACTGAAGCTTTCTTT
V gene: TRBV29-1; J gene: TRBJ2-5; D gene: TRBD1; clone size: NA; CDR3 protein: CSVGGTGTGETQYF; CDR3 DNA: TGCAGCGTTGGAGGGACAGGTACCGGAGAGACCCAGTACTTC
V gene: TRBV20-1; J gene: TRBJ2-3; D gene: TRBD2; clone size: NA; CDR3 protein: CSASSGRRTDTQYF; CDR3 DNA: TGCAGTGCTAGTAGCGGGAGGCGGACAGATACGCAGTATTTT
V gene: TRBV11-1; J gene: TRBJ1-1; D gene: NA; clone size: NA; CDR3 protein: CASGLNTEAFF; CDR3 DNA: TGTGCCAGCGGGCTCAACACTGAAGCTTTCTTT
V gene: TRBV5-1; J gene: TRBJ1-5; D gene: NA; clone size: NA; CDR3 protein: CASSLSSGNQPQHF; CDR3 DNA: TGCGCCAGCAGCTTGTCTTCAGGGAATCAGCCCCAGCATTTT
V gene: TRBV29-1; J gene: TRBJ2-7; D gene: NA; clone size: once; CDR3 protein: CSITDSYEQYF; CDR3 DNA: TGCAGCATCACAGACTCCTACGAGCAGTACTTC
V gene: TRBV14; J gene: TRBJ1-3; D gene: NA; clone size: NA; CDR3 protein: CASSQWNIGISGNTIYF; CDR3 DNA: TGTGCCAGCAGCCAATGGAATATCGGGATCTCTGGAAACACCATATATTTT
V gene: TRBV6-5; J gene: TRBJ1-4; D gene: NA; clone size: NA; CDR3 protein: CASRASGEKLFF; CDR3 DNA: TGTGCCAGCAGGGCCTCAGGGGAAAAACTGTTTTTT
V gene: TRBV9; J gene: TRBJ2-1; D gene: NA; clone size: NA; CDR3 protein: CASSVGSAYNEQFF; CDR3 DNA: TGTGCCAGCAGCGTAGGGTCAGCCTACAATGAGCAGTTCTTC
V gene: TRBV11-2; J gene: TRBJ2-1; D gene: NA; clone size: NA; CDR3 protein: CASSLGAGSYNEQFF; CDR3 DNA: TGTGCCAGCAGCTTAGGGGCGGGGAGCTACAATGAGCAGTTCTTC
V gene: TRBV12-3/TRBV12-4; J gene: TRBJ1-1; D gene: NA; clone size: NA; CDR3 protein: CASSLEVEAFF; CDR3 DNA: TGTGCCAGCAGTTTGGAGGTTGAAGCTTTCTTT
V gene: TRBV20-1; J gene: TRBJ2-7; D gene: NA; clone size: NA; CDR3 protein: CSASRGLGSYEQYF; CDR3 DNA: TGCAGTGCTAGTAGGGGCCTTGGCTCCTACGAGCAGTACTTC
V gene: TRBV7-2; J gene: TRBJ2-7; D gene: TRBD2; clone size: NA; CDR3 protein: CASSSSGGNYEQYF; CDR3 DNA: TGTGCCAGCAGCTCAAGCGGGGGGAACTACGAGCAGTACTTC
V gene: TRBV9; J gene: TRBJ1-6; D gene: NA; clone size: NA; CDR3 protein: CASGPGEISPLHF; CDR3 DNA: TGTGCCAGCGGCCCGGGTGAGATTTCACCCCTCCACTTT
V gene: TRBV6-5; J gene: TRBJ1-4; D gene: NA; clone size: NA; CDR3 protein: CASSYGIGTPGEKLFF; CDR3 DNA: TGTGCCAGCAGTTACGGGATCGGGACACCGGGAGAAAAACTGTTTTTT
V gene: TRBV3-1/TRBV3-2; J gene: TRBJ2-7; D gene: TRBD2; clone size: NA; CDR3 protein: CASSQTLAGPTYEQYF; CDR3 DNA: TGTGCCAGCAGCCAGACTCTAGCGGGACCGACCTACGAGCAGTACTTC
V gene: TRBV30; J gene: TRBJ1-5; D gene: NA; clone size: NA; CDR3 protein: CAWSVLGDQPQHF; CDR3 DNA: TGTGCCTGGAGTGTACTTGGAGATCAGCCCCAGCATTTT
V gene: TRBV6-1; J gene: TRBJ1-1; D gene: NA; clone size: NA; CDR3 protein: CASSELQGREAFF; CDR3 DNA: TGTGCCAGCAGTGAACTACAGGGAAGAGAAGCTTTCTTT
V gene: TRBV27; J gene: TRBJ1-2; D gene: NA; clone size: NA; CDR3 protein: CASSLQGNYGYTF; CDR3 DNA: TGTGCCAGCAGTTTACAGGGTAACTATGGCTACACCTTC
V gene: TRBV29-1; J gene: TRBJ2-5; D gene: NA; clone size: NA; CDR3 protein: CSVRGLTRETQYF; CDR3 DNA: TGCAGCGTCCGAGGCCTAACCCGCGAGACCCAGTACTTC
V gene: TRBV7-2; J gene: TRBJ2-7; D gene: TRBD2; clone size: NA; CDR3 protein: CASSFSGSSYEQYF; CDR3 DNA: TGTGCCAGCAGCTTTAGCGGGTCTAGTTACGAGCAGTACTTC
V gene: TRBV19; J gene: TRBJ2-7; D gene: NA; clone size: NA; CDR3 protein: CASSPNRDLYEQYF; CDR3 DNA: TGTGCCAGTAGTCCCAACAGGGACCTCTACGAGCAGTACTTC
V gene: TRBV19; J gene: TRBJ1-1; D gene: TRBD1; clone size: NA; CDR3 protein: CASSETGTGASEAFF; CDR3 DNA: TGTGCCAGTAGTGAGACCGGGACAGGGGCCTCTGAAGCTTTCTTT
V gene: TRBV7-6; J gene: TRBJ2-1; D gene: TRBD2; clone size: few; CDR3 protein: CASTLRGGASNEQFF; CDR3 DNA: TGTGCCAGCACCTTACGCGGGGGGGCCTCCAATGAGCAGTTCTTC
V gene: TRBV21-1; J gene: TRBJ2-7; D gene: NA; clone size: NA; CDR3 protein: CASSHRQIYEQYF; CDR3 DNA: TGTGCCAGCAGCCACCGACAGATTTACGAGCAGTACTTC
V gene: TRBV6-6; J gene: TRBJ1-2; D gene: NA; clone size: NA; CDR3 protein: CASSFTDTTYGYTF; CDR3 DNA: TGTGCCAGCAGCTTCACAGACACCACCTATGGCTACACCTTC
V gene: TRBV7-5; J gene: TRBJ1-1; D gene: NA; clone size: NA; CDR3 protein: CARSRDRRNTEAFF; CDR3 DNA: TGTGCCAGAAGCAGGGACAGGAGGAACACTGAAGCTTTCTTT